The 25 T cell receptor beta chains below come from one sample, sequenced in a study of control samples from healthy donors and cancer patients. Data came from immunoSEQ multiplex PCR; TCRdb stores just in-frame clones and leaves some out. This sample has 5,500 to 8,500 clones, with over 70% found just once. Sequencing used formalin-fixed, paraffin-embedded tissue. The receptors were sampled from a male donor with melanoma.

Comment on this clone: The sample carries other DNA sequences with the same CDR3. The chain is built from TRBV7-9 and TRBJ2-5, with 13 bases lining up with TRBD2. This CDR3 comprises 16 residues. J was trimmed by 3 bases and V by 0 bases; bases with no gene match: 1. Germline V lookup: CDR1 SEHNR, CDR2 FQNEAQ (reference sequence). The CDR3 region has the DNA TGTGCCAGCAGCTTAGCAGGACTAGCGGGGGAAGAGACCCAGTACTTC. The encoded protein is CASSLAGLAGEETQYF. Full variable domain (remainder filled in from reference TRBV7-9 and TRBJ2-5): DTGVSQNPRHKITKRGQNVTFRCDPISEHNRLYWYRQTLGQGPEFLTYFQNEAQLEKSRLLSDRFSAERPKGSFSTLEIQRTEQGDSAMYLCASSLAGLAGEETQYFGPGTRLLVL.

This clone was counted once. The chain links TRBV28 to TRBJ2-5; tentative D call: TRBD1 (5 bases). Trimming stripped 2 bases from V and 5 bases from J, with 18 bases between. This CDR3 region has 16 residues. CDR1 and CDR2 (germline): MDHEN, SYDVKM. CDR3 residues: CASSLQPGQGVETQYF. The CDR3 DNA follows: TGTGCCAGCAGTTTACAACCCGGACAAGGGGTGGAGACCCAGTACTTC.

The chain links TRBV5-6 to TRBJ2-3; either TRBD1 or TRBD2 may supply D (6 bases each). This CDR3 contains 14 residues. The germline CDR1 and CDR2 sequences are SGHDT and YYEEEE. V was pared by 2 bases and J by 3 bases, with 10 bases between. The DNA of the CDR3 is TGTGCCAGCAGCTTTTCGGGGGCAACAGATACGCAGTATTTT. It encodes CASSFSGATDTQYF. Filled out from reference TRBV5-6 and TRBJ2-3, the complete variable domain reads DAGVTQSPTHLIKTRGQQVTLRCSPKSGHDTVSWYQQALGQGPQFIFQYYEEEERQRGNFPDRFSGHQFPNYSSELNVNALLLGDSALYLCASSFSGATDTQYFGPGTRLTVL.

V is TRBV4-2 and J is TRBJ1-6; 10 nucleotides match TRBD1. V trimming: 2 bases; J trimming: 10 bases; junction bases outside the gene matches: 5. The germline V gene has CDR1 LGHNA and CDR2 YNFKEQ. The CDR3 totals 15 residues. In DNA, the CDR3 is TGTGCCAGCAGCCAACCCGGGACAGGGGCATCACCCCTCCACTTT. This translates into CASSQPGTGASPLHF.

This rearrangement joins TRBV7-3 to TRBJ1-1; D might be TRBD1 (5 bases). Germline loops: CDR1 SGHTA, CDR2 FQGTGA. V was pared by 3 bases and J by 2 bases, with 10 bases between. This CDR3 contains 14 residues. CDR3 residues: CASSLAGTNTEAFF. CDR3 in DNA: TGTGCCAGCAGCTTGGCGGGGACTAACACTGAAGCTTTCTTT.

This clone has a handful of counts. CDR3 in amino acids: CASTAGTANTEAFF. Here the CDR3 DNA reads TGTGCCAGCACCGCCGGGACCGCGAACACTGAAGCTTTCTTT. V is TRBV6-5 and J is TRBJ1-1; D perhaps matches TRBD1 (5 bases). The CDR3 extends over 14 amino acids. V was cut by 7 bases and J by 1 base, with 13 bases left in between. Germline CDR1 is MNHEY and CDR2 is SVGAGI.

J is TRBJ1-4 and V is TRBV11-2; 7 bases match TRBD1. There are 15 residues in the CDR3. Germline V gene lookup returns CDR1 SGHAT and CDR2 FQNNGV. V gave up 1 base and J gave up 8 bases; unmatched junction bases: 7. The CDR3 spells CASSLGLNRGEKLFF. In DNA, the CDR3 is TGTGCCAGCAGCTTAGGCCTCAACAGGGGCGAAAAACTGTTTTTT.

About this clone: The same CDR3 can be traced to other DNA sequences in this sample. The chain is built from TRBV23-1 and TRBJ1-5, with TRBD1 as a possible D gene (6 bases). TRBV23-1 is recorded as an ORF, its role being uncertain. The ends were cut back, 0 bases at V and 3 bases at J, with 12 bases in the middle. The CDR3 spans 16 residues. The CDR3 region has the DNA TGCGCCAGCAGTCAATCGGGGGGCCCTCCCAATCAGCCCCAGCATTTT. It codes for CASSQSGGPPNQPQHF.

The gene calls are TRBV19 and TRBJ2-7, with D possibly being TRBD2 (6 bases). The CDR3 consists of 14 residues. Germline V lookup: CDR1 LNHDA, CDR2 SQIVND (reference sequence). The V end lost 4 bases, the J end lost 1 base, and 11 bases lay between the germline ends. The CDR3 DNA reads TGTGCCAGTAGTAGCCACCGGGAGTCCTACGAGCAGTACTTC. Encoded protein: CASSSHRESYEQYF.

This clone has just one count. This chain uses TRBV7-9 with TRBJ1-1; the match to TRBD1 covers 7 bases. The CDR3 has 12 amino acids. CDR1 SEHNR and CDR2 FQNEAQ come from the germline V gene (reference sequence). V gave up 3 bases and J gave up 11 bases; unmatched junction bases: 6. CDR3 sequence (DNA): TGTGCCAGCAGCTTGGGGACAGATTCGGCTTTCTTT. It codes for CASSLGTDSAFF.

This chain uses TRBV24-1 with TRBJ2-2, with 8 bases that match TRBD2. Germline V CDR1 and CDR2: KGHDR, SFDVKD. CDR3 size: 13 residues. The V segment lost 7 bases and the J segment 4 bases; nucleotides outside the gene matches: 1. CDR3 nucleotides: TGTGCCACCAGAGGGACTAGCACCGGGGAGCTGTTTTTT. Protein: CATRGTSTGELFF.

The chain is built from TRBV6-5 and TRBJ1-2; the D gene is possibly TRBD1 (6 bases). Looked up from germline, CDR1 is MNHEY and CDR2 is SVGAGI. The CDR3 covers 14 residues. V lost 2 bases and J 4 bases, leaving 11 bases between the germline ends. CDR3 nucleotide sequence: TGTGCCAGCAGTTACAGGGGGAGAAGCTATGGCTACACCTTC. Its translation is CASSYRGRSYGYTF.

The CDR3 here is CASSHGGNYGYTF. In DNA, the CDR3 is TGTGCCAGCAGCCATGGGGGTAACTATGGCTACACCTTC. The chain combines TRBV13 with TRBJ1-2; maybe TRBD1 (5 bases). V was cut by 5 bases and J by 1 base, with 8 bases left in between. This CDR3 spans 13 amino acids. CDR1 is PRHDT and CDR2 is FYEKMQ in the germline V gene (reference sequence).

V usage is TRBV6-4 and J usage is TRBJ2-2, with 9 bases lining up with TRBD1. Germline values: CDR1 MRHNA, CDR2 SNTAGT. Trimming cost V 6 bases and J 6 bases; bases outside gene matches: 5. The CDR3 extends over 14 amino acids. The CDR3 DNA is TGTGCCAGCAGGCAGGACAGGGGTTCCGGGGAGCTGTTTTTT. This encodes CASRQDRGSGELFF.

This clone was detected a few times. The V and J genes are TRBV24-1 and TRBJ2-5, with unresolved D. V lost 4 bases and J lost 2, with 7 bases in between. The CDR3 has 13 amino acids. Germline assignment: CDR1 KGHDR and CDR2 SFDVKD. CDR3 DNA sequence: TGTGCCACCAGTGAGAGACAACAAGAGACCCAGTACTTC. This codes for CATSERQQETQYF.

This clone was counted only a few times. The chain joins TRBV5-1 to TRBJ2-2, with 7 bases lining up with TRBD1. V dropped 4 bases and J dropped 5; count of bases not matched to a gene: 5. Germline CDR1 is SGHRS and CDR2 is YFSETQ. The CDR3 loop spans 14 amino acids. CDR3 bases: TGCGCCAGCAGCCTCCAACAGGGGACCGGGGAGCTGTTTTTT. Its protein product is CASSLQQGTGELFF.

The CDR3, as DNA: TGTGCCAGCAGCCCGGACGGGCTTGGGGAAAAACTGTTTTTT. It codes for CASSPDGLGEKLFF. V usage is TRBV5-4 and J usage is TRBJ1-4; no firm D call. This CDR3 has 14 residues. V shed 4 bases and J shed 8 bases, with 15 bases lying between them. Germline assignment: CDR1 SGHNT and CDR2 YYREEE (reference sequence).

The CDR3 protein is CASSTPLRDTEAFF. CDR3 nucleotides: TGTGCCAGTAGTACCCCCCTTCGGGACACTGAAGCTTTCTTT. This chain joins TRBV19 and TRBJ1-1; D is undetermined. The V end was cut by 4 bases, the J end by 3 bases, with 12 bases between. CDR1 is LNHDA and CDR2 is SQIVND in the germline V gene (reference sequence). The CDR3 has 14 residues. The entire variable domain, with the rest obtained from reference TRBV19 and TRBJ1-1, is as follows: DGGITQSPKYLFRKEGQNVTLSCEQNLNHDAMYWYRQDPGQGLRLIYYSQIVNDFQKGDIAEGYSVSREKKESFPLTVTSAQKNPTAFYLCASSTPLRDTEAFFGQGTRLTVV.

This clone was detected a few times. The CDR3 is CATSRVGGETQYF. CDR3 nucleotide sequence: TGTGCCACCAGCAGAGTAGGGGGGGAGACCCAGTACTTC. The chain joins TRBV15 to TRBJ2-5; D possibly uses TRBD1 or TRBD2 (6 bases each). This CDR3 is built from 13 residues. Germline lookup yields CDR1 LNHNV and CDR2 YYDKDF (reference sequence). V was shortened by 1 base and J by 5 bases, with 8 bases between the two germline ends. The full variable domain, completed using reference TRBV15 and TRBJ2-5, is DAMVIQNPRYQVTQFGKPVTLSCSQTLNHNVMYWYQQKSSQAPKLLFHYYDKDFNNEADTPDNFQSRRPNTSFCFLDIRSPGLGDTAMYLCATSRVGGETQYFGPGTRLLVL.

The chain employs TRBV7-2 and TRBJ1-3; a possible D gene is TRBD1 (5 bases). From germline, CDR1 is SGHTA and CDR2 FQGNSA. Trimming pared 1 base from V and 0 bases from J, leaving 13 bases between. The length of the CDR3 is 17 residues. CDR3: CASSLDGHSNSGNTIYF. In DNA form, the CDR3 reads TGTGCCAGCAGCTTAGATGGACACTCAAACTCTGGAAACACCATATATTTT.

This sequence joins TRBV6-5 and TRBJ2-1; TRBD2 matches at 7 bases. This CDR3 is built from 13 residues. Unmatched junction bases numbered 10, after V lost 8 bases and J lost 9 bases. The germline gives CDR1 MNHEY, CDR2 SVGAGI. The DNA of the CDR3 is TGTGCCAGCTCCCCCGGGGGGACGATTGAGCAGTTCTTC. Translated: CASSPGGTIEQFF.

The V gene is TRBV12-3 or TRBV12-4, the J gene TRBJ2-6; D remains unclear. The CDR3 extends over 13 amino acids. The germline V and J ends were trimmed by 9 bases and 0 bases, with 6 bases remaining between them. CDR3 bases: TGTGCCAGTCTAACCTCTGGGGCCAACGTCCTGACTTTC. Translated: CASLTSGANVLTF.

As DNA, the CDR3 is TGCGCCAGCAGCTTTTTGGAGCTCGGCACAGATACGCAGTATTTT. It specifies CASSFLELGTDTQYF. The chain links TRBV5-1 to TRBJ2-3; D not certain. The V end lost 2 bases, the J end lost 1 base, and 11 bases lay between the germline ends. Germline CDR1 and CDR2: SGHRS and YFSETQ. The CDR3 loop spans 15 amino acids.

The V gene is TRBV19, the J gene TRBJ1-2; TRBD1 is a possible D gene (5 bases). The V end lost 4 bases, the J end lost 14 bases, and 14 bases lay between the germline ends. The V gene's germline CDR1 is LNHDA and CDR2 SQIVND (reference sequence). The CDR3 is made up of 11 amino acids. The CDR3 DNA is TGTGCCAGTAGTACCGGGACCGCGGGAACCTTC. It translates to CASSTGTAGTF.

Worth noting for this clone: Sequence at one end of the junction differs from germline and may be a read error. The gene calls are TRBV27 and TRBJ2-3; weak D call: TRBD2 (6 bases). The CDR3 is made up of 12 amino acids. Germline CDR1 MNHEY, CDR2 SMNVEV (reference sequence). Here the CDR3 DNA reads TGTGCCAGCAGTATATCAGGGAGGCGCACGTATTTT. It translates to CASSISGRRTYF.